This T cell receptor beta chain comes out of a study of T cells in localized non-small cell lung cancer. Overall study findings and caveats: Uninvolved adjacent lung, not tumor, had the highest T cell clonality.

Trimming shortened V by 10 bases and J by 3 bases, and 19 bases separated the two germline ends. The CDR3 sequence is 14 residues long. From germline, CDR1 is ENHRY and CDR2 SYGVKD. Worth noting for this clone: Its specificity is not known.

Repertoires were generated with immunoSEQ multiplex PCR, while TCRdb's copy carries only in-frame clones and drops some. The sample consists of tens of thousands of clones, roughly 83% of them appearing once. This receptor was identified in a female donor aged 60 or older with stage I lung adenocarcinoma. The sample was peripheral blood, taken before any cancer treatment. This sequence joins TRBV10-3 and TRBJ2-7; the D gene is possibly TRBD1 (7 bases). This CDR3 reads CATKGGQFIYEQYF. DNA for the CDR3: TGTGCCACAAAGGGGGGACAGTTTATCTACGAGCAGTACTTC.